The source of this T cell receptor (beta chain) is a study of CD8+ T cells in alopecia areata. Germline CDR1 and CDR2: GTSNPN and SVGIG (reference sequence). V trimming: 7 bases; J trimming: 6 bases; junction bases outside the gene matches: 15. The CDR3 runs to 15 residues. Sequencing relied on a cDNA template that was reverse transcribed from extracted RNA. Repertoires were generated with immunoSEQ multiplex PCR, while TCRdb's copy carries only in-frame clones and drops some. The sample lists more than 130,000 clones, approximately 80% occurring once. This clone was counted ten times or more. Its antigen is as yet unknown. Treatment in this sample: oral pan-JAK inhibitor, 5-10 mg twice daily. Findings of the study overall: Among the 100 top clones, expanded CD8+ clones, like scalp clonality, were significantly decreased by tofacitinib.

The source is a human donor with alopecia areata. The V and J genes are TRBV30 and TRBJ2-1; 7 nucleotides align to TRBD1. The specimen was CD8+ T cells sorted from blood, collected at week 4, from a patient treated with tofacitinib. The CDR3 loop reads CASGTSLTGRNEQFF. The CDR3, as DNA: TGTGCCTCGGGGACCTCCCTGACAGGGCGCAATGAGCAGTTCTTC.